The rows below give T cell receptor beta chains drawn from one sample of a study of blood T cell repertoires in COVID-19. TCRdb keeps only in-frame clones here, not all; method: immunoSEQ multiplex PCR. The sample consists of 70,000 to 100,000 clones, approximately 91% of them appearing once. Source material: peripheral blood. These receptors originate from a man aged 60 to 75 with acute or convalescent COVID-19. Both conserved end residues are part of each CDR3. The D gene is left open where the match is weak.

v_gene	d_gene	j_gene	CDR3aa	CDR3nt
TRBV18	NA	TRBJ1-2	CASSPPSWRSGYTF	TGTGCCAGCTCACCACCTTCTTGGAGATCCGGCTACACCTTC
TRBV4-1	TRBD1	TRBJ1-6	CASSHRTGGSNSPLHF	TGCGCCAGCAGCCACCGGACAGGGGGCAGTAATTCACCCCTCCACTTT
TRBV18	NA	TRBJ2-3	CASSPPGGPRVTQYF	TGTGCCAGCTCACCGCCCGGGGGGCCCCGGGTGACGCAGTATTTT
TRBV6-2/TRBV6-3	NA	TRBJ2-1	CASSLGIKAGLYNEQFF	TGTGCCAGCAGTTTGGGGATTAAGGCAGGGCTTTACAATGAGCAGTTCTTC
TRBV7-3	TRBD2	TRBJ2-3	CASSLLAGGADTQYF	TGTGCCAGCAGCTTACTAGCGGGAGGGGCGGATACGCAGTATTTT
TRBV5-1	NA	TRBJ2-7	CASSLGIAGEQYF	TGCGCCAGCAGCCTGGGGATAGCCGGGGAGCAGTACTTC
TRBV5-4	TRBD1	TRBJ2-1	CASSSGTGGYNEQFF	TGTGCCAGCAGTTCCGGGACAGGGGGATACAATGAGCAGTTCTTC
TRBV25-1	NA	TRBJ2-7	CASSELSGGADEQYF	TGTGCCAGCAGTGAATTGTCTGGCGGGGCGGACGAGCAGTACTTC
TRBV4-1	TRBD2	TRBJ2-1	CASSQEGLAAYNEQFF	TGCGCCAGCAGCCAAGAGGGGCTAGCGGCTTACAATGAGCAGTTCTTC
TRBV4-1	TRBD2	TRBJ2-3	CASRVAGASTDTQYF	TGCGCCAGCAGGGTAGCGGGGGCTAGCACAGATACGCAGTATTTT
TRBV13	TRBD2	TRBJ2-7	CASRSWASGTYEQYF	TGTGCCAGCAGATCATGGGCTAGCGGTACCTACGAGCAGTACTTC
TRBV3-1/TRBV3-2	NA	TRBJ2-7	CASSPSIEALYEQYF	TGTGCCAGCAGCCCTAGCATTGAGGCTTTGTACGAGCAGTACTTC
TRBV4-3	TRBD2	TRBJ2-3	CASSQDRELAGGLTDTQYF	TGCGCCAGCAGCCAAGATAGAGAGCTAGCGGGAGGGTTAACAGATACGCAGTATTTT
TRBV27	NA	TRBJ2-7	CASREDSGGYEQYF	TGTGCCAGCAGAGAAGACAGCGGAGGGTACGAGCAGTACTTC
TRBV4-2	TRBD1	TRBJ2-2	CASSQGQGLTGELFF	TGTGCCAGCAGCCAAGGACAGGGCCTCACCGGGGAGCTGTTTTTT